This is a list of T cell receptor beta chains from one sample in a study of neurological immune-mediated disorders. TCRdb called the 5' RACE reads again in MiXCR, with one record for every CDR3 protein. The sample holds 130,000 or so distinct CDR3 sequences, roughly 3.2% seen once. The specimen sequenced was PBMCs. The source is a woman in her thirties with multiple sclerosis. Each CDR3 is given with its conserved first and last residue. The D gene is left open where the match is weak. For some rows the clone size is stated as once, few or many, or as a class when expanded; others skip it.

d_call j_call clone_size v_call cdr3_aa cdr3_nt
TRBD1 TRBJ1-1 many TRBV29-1 CSVGQGAATEAFF TGCAGCGTGGGTCAGGGGGCTGCCACTGAAGCTTTCTTT
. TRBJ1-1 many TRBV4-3 CASSQDRRTEAFF TGCGCCAGCAGCCAAGATCGTCGGACTGAAGCTTTCTTT
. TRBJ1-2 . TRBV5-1 CASSLRGFEYGYTF TGCGCCAGCAGCTTGCGGGGATTTGAGTATGGCTACACCTTC
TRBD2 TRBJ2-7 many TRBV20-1 CSARGRENYEQYF TGCAGTGCTAGGGGGAGGGAGAACTACGAGCAGTACTTC
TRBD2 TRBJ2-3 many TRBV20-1 CSAVNPSGRAPDTQYF TGCAGTGCTGTAAACCCTAGCGGGCGGGCGCCAGATACGCAGTATTTT
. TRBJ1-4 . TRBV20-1 CSVQMGGDEKLFF TGCAGTGTTCAGATGGGCGGAGATGAAAAACTGTTTTTT
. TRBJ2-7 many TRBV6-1 CASRGGHPSMEQYF TGTGCCAGCAGGGGGGGGCACCCTAGCATGGAGCAGTACTTC
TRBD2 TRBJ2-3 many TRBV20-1 CSARDATGGRTDTQYF TGCAGTGCTAGAGACGCTACGGGGGGGCGGACAGATACGCAGTATTTT
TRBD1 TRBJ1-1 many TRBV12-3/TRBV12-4 CASNPTGGNTEAFF TGTGCCAGCAACCCGACAGGGGGGAACACTGAAGCTTTCTTT
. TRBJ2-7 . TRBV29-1 CSVEGRNPYEQYF TGCAGCGTTGAAGGGAGAAACCCTTACGAGCAGTACTTC
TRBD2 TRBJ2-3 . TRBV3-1 CASSQEGGRTDTQYF TGTGCCAGCAGCCAAGAGGGCGGGAGAACAGATACGCAGTATTTT